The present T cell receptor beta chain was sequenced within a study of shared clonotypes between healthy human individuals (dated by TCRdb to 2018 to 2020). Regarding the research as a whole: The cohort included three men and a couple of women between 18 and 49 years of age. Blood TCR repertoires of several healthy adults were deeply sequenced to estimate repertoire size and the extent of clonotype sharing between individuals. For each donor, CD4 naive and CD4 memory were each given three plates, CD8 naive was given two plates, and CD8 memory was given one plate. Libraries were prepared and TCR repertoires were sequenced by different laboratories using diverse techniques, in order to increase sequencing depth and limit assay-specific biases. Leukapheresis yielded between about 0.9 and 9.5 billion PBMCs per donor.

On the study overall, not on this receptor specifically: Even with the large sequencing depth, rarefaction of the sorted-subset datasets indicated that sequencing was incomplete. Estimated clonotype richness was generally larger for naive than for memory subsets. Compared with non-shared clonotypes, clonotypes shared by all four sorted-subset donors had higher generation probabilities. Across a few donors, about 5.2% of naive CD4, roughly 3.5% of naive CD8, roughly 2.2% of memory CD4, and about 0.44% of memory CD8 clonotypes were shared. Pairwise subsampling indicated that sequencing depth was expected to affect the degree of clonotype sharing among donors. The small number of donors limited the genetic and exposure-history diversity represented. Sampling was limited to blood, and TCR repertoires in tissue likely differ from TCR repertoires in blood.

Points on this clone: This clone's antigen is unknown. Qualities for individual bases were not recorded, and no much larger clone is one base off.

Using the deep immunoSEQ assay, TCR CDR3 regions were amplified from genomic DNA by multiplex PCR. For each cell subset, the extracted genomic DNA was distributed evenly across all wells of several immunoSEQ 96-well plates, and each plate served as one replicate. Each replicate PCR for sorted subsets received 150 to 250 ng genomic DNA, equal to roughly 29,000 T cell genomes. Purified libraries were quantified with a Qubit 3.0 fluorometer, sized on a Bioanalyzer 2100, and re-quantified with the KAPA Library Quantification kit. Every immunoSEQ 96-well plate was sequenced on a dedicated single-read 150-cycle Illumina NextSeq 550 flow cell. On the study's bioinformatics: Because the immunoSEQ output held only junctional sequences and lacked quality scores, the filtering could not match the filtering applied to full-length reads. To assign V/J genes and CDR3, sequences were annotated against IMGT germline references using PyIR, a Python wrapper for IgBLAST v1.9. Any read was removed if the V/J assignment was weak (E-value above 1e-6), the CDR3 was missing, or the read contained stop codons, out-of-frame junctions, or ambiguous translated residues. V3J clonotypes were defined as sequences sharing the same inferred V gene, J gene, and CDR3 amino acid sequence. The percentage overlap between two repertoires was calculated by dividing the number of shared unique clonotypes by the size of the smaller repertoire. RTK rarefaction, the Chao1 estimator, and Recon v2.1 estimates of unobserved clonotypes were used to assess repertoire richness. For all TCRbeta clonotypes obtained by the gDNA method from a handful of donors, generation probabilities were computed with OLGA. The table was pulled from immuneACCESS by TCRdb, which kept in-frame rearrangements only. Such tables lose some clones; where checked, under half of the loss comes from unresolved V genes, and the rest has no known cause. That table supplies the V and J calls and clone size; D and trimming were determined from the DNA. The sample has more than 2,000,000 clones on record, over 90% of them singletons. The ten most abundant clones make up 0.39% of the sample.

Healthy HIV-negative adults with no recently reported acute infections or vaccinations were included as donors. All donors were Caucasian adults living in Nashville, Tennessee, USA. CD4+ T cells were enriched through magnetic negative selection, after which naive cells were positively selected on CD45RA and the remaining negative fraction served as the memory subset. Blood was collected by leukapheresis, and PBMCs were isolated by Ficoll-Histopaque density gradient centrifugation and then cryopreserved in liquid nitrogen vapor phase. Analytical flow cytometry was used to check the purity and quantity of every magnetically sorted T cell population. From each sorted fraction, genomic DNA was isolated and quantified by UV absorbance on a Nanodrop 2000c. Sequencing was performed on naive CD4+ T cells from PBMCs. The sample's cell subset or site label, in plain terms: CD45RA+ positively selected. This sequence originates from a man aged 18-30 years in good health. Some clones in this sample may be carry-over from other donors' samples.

The encoded CDR3 is CASSMGRGPGNTIYF. The nucleotide sequence reads as follows: TGTGCCAGTAGTATGGGCAGGGGGCCTGGAAACACCATATATTTT. Recombination linked TRBV19 to TRBJ1-3; 8 bases in the junction line up with TRBD1. CDR1 LNHDA and CDR2 SQIVND were looked up in the germline V gene (reference sequence). The CDR3 holds 15 amino acids from the cysteine to the phenylalanine. The only DNA kept is the CDR3, 45 bases in frame from the first base. At the junction V is shortened by 3 bases and J by 2 bases; bases outside the gene matches: 3.